The sequence of this T cell receptor (beta chain) was determined in a study of blood T cell repertoires in COVID-19. Study information: The United States, Italy and Spain were the sources of the acute and convalescent COVID-19 samples. From T cells, B-cell-depleted T cells, or PBMCs came the material, which was cDNA or gDNA.

V was shortened by 7 bases and J by 2 bases, with 22 bases between the two germline ends. This CDR3 is built from 17 residues. From germline, CDR1 is MNHEY and CDR2 SMNVEV (reference sequence). In the authors' methods: Cell counts per sample came from amplifying reference gene primers. TCRdb's copy holds only in-frame clones and misses some; the assay was immunoSEQ multiplex PCR. V and J calls and clone size are copied from that table; D and trimming were computed from the DNA. The table includes about 55,000 clones, about nine tenths detected once. Specimen: peripheral blood. The TCR comes from a man in his sixties with active COVID-19. The chain has TRBV27 and TRBJ2-3, with a tentative D call TRBD1 (6 bases). The chain's CDR3 is CASTLLTGLGNTDTQYF. The CDR3 DNA follows: TGTGCCAGCACTCTCCTCACAGGGTTGGGAAACACAGATACGCAGTATTTT.